This is a list of T cell receptor beta chains from one sample in a study of human T cells and chemical hapten exposure. TCRdb fed the RACE reads into MiXCR, producing one record per CDR3 protein. The sample contains some 90,000 distinct CDR3 sequences, over 8% of which appear only once. The specimen was whole blood. These receptors originate from a female donor in good health. Some clones in this sample may be carry-over from other donors' samples. Each CDR3 is given with its conserved first and last residue. The D gene is left open where the match is weak. Size is omitted from some rows. Given values are once, few, many or a class for expanded clones.

CDR3 protein,CDR3 DNA,V gene,clone size,D gene,J gene
CAISAGTSGETQYF,TGTGCCATCAGTGCGGGGACTAGCGGTGAGACCCAGTACTTC,TRBV10-3,many,TRBD2,TRBJ2-5
CASSREGRYNEQFF,TGTGCCAGCAGTAGGGAGGGACGCTACAATGAGCAGTTCTTC,TRBV12-3/TRBV12-4,few,TRBD2,TRBJ2-1
CASSSWTGQNSGNTIYF,TGTGCCAGCAGTTCTTGGACAGGGCAGAACTCTGGAAACACCATATATTTT,TRBV6-6,-,TRBD1,TRBJ1-3
CSAGVAGGGTDTQYF,TGCAGTGCCGGGGTGGCGGGAGGGGGCACAGATACGCAGTATTTT,TRBV20-1,-,TRBD2,TRBJ2-3
CASSLRTDGGGNQPQHF,TGTGCCAGCAGCCTAAGGACAGACGGGGGGGGTAATCAGCCCCAGCATTTT,TRBV5-6,-,-,TRBJ1-5
CASSPPGTSVNNEQFF,TGTGCCAGCAGCCCCCCCGGGACTAGCGTGAACAATGAGCAGTTCTTC,TRBV9,few,TRBD2,TRBJ2-1
CASKGLAGHTGELFF,TGTGCCAGCAAGGGACTAGCGGGGCACACCGGGGAGCTGTTTTTT,TRBV12-3/TRBV12-4,many,TRBD2,TRBJ2-2
CASSLMVSGSPTDTQYF,TGTGCCAGCAGCTTAATGGTTAGCGGGAGTCCAACAGATACGCAGTATTTT,TRBV7-2,many,TRBD2,TRBJ2-3
CASSEVGARDTQYF,TGTGCCAGCAGTGAAGTGGGGGCACGAGATACGCAGTATTTT,TRBV2,-,-,TRBJ2-3
CASSFGQGQREQFF,TGTGCCAGCAGTTTTGGGCAGGGGCAGCGTGAGCAGTTCTTC,TRBV12-3/TRBV12-4,few,-,TRBJ2-1
CASSLRTDYEQYF,TGTGCCAGCAGCCTCAGGACAGACTACGAGCAGTACTTC,TRBV3-1,-,-,TRBJ2-7
CSAKRLAGGTDTQYF,TGCAGTGCCAAAAGACTAGCGGGCGGCACAGATACGCAGTATTTT,TRBV20-1,few,TRBD2,TRBJ2-3
CAWSPTGREAFF,TGTGCCTGGAGTCCGACGGGACGAGAAGCTTTCTTT,TRBV30,-,-,TRBJ1-1
CSVRGGKLAGGNSSYNEQFF,TGCAGCGTTAGAGGGGGCAAACTAGCGGGAGGCAACAGCTCCTACAATGAGCAGTTCTTC,TRBV29-1,few,TRBD2,TRBJ2-1
CACPREASGSTDTQYF,TGTGCCTGCCCCCGAGAGGCTAGCGGGTCCACAGATACGCAGTATTTT,TRBV2,many,TRBD2,TRBJ2-3
CASSLGVGEVSREQYF,TGTGCCAGCAGCTTAGGAGTAGGGGAGGTTTCTAGGGAGCAGTACTTC,TRBV7-6,-,-,TRBJ2-7
CASSLGRHYGYTF,TGTGCCAGCAGCTTAGGACGGCACTATGGCTACACCTTC,TRBV7-2,-,-,TRBJ1-2
CASSLWVYNEQFF,TGTGCCAGCAGTTTATGGGTCTACAATGAGCAGTTCTTC,TRBV12-3/TRBV12-4,-,-,TRBJ2-1
CASSGLAGEETQYF,TGTGCCAGCAGCGGACTAGCGGGAGAAGAGACCCAGTACTTC,TRBV7-2,-,TRBD2,TRBJ2-5
CASTSSDGTGELFF,TGTGCCAGCACCTCCTCGGACGGCACCGGGGAGCTGTTTTTT,TRBV6-5,few,-,TRBJ2-2
CSARLPGTEAFF,TGCAGTGCTAGGCTCCCAGGCACTGAAGCTTTCTTT,TRBV20-1,many,-,TRBJ1-1
CASRQSPGGSGANVLTF,TGTGCCAGCAGGCAGAGCCCAGGGGGGAGTGGGGCCAACGTCCTGACTTTC,TRBV28,-,-,TRBJ2-6
CACWSGQGTGEQYF,TGTGCCTGTTGGTCGGGACAGGGGACGGGGGAGCAGTACTTC,TRBV6-5,many,TRBD1,TRBJ2-7
CASSLTETGKVDEKLFF,TGTGCCAGCAGCTTAACTGAGACAGGGAAGGTGGATGAAAAACTGTTTTTT,TRBV21-1,-,-,TRBJ1-4
CASSLWGPGANVLTF,TGTGCCAGCAGTTTATGGGGGCCCGGGGCCAACGTCCTGACTTTC,TRBV28,-,-,TRBJ2-6
CASSFSLALASSGTSVYEQYF,TGTGCCAGCAGTTTTTCTCTCGCTCTGGCATCCTCCGGGACTAGCGTCTACGAGCAGTACTTC,TRBV28,-,TRBD2,TRBJ2-7
CASSPRGRYEQYF,TGTGCCAGCAGCCCGAGGGGCCGGTACGAGCAGTACTTC,TRBV3-1,many,-,TRBJ2-7
CASSREPRPNNQPQHF,TGCGCCAGCAGCCGCGAACCCCGACCGAACAATCAGCCCCAGCATTTT,TRBV5-1,many,-,TRBJ1-5
CASSFRTRGPDTQYF,TGCGCCAGCAGCTTCAGGACTCGGGGGCCAGATACGCAGTATTTT,TRBV5-1,-,-,TRBJ2-3